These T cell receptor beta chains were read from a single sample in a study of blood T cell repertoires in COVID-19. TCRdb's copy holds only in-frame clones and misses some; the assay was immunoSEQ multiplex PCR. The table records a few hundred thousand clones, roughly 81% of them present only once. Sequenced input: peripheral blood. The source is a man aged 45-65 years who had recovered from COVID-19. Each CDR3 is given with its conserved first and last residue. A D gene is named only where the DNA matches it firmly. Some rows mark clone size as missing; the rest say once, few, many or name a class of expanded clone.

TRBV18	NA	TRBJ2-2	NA	TGTGCCAGCTCACCCCAGGGATACACCGGGGAGCTGTTTTTT	CASSPQGYTGELFF
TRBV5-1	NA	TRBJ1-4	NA	TGCGCCAGCAGCCCACAACAGGGACAAAAACTGTTTTTT	CASSPQQGQKLFF
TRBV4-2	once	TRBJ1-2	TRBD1	TGTGCCAGCAGCCCCCCGAGACAGGGGATTGGCTACACCTTC	CASSPPRQGIGYTF
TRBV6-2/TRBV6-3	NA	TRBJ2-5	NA	TGTGCCAGCAGTTACACCCGCGGGAAAAGGTTCAGAGAGACCCAGTACTTC	CASSYTRGKRFRETQYF
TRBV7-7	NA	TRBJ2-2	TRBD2	TGTGCCAGCAGCGGCCCACCAGGACTAGCGGGAAAGGAGCTGTTTTTT	CASSGPPGLAGKELFF
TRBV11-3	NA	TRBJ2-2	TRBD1	TGTGCCAGCAGCGGTAGAGGGGGCATCACCGGGGAGCTGTTTTTT	CASSGRGGITGELFF
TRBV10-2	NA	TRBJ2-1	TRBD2	TGCGCCAGCACCCCCGGGACTAGCGGGAGGGATGAGCAGTTCTTC	CASTPGTSGRDEQFF
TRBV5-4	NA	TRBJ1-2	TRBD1	TGTGCCAGCAGCCCCCCCCAGGGGGCCGGAGGCTACACCTTC	CASSPPQGAGGYTF
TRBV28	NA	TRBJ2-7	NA	TGTGCCAGCAGTTTCCTGCAGAGCGAGCAGTACTTC	CASSFLQSEQYF
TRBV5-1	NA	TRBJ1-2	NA	TGCGCCAGCAGCGCCGTACAGGGATCGAACTATGGCTACACCTTC	CASSAVQGSNYGYTF
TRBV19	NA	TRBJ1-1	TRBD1	TGTGCCAGTAGTGGGGACAGGGTGGGGGCTGAAGCTTTCTTT	CASSGDRVGAEAFF
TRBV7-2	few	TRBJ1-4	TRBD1	TGTGCCAGCAGTCCAGGGGGCGCGACTAATGAAAAACTGTTTTTT	CASSPGGATNEKLFF
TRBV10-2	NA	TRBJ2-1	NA	TGCGCCAGCAATGTGCTAGGCAGTTACAATGAGCAGTTCTTC	CASNVLGSYNEQFF
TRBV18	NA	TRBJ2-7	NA	TGTGCCAGCTCACCACTCCCAGGGTATAATACGGGCTCCTACGAGCAGTACTTC	CASSPLPGYNTGSYEQYF
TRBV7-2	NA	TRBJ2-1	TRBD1	TGTGCCAGCAGCAACCCCAGGGACAGGGGGCGTGAACAGGGTGAGCAGTTCTTC	CASSNPRDRGREQGEQFF
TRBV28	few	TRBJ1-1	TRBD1	TGTGCCAGCAGTTCTGCCGGGACAGACCGACTTGGCCCTGAAGCTTTCTTT	CASSSAGTDRLGPEAFF
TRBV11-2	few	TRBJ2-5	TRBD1	TGTGCCAGCAGCCCCTGGGACAGTCCCCAAGAGACCCAGTACTTC	CASSPWDSPQETQYF
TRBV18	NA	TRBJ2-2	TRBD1	TGTGCCAGCTCACCACCGTGGGGACAGCTGCCTAACGGGGAGCTGTTTTTT	CASSPPWGQLPNGELFF
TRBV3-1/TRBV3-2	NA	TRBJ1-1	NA	TGTGCCAGCAGCCAAGTTAATTACGGCACTGAAGCTTTCTTT	CASSQVNYGTEAFF
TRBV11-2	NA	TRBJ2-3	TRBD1	TGTGCCAGCAGCTTAAAGCCAGGACAGGGAGGAGATACGCAGTATTTT	CASSLKPGQGGDTQYF
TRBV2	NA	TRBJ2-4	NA	TGTGCCAGCAGTGGGGCCCGGGGTGCAAACATTCAGTACTTC	CASSGARGANIQYF
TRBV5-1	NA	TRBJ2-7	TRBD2	TGCGCCAGCAGCTTGGTAGGGGGACTAGCTACCTACGAGCAGTACTTC	CASSLVGGLATYEQYF
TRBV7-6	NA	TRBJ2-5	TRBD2	TGTGCCAGCAGCCTTTCCCCGCCGGGACTAGCCCAAGAGACCCAGTACTTC	CASSLSPPGLAQETQYF
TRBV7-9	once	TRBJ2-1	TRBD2	TGTGCCAGCAGCCAGGGACTAGCGGGAATCGGGGGCTCCTACAATGAGCAGTTCTTC	CASSQGLAGIGGSYNEQFF
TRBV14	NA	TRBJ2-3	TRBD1	TGTGCCAGCAGCCCTAGACAGGGCCTCTCCACAGATACGCAGTATTTT	CASSPRQGLSTDTQYF
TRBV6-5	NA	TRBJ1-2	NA	TGTGCCAGCAGTTATGAAGGGGCGAAGGGCTACACCTTC	CASSYEGAKGYTF